The 28 T cell receptor beta chains below come from one sample, sequenced in a study of cytomegalovirus exposure and HLA in healthy donors. Primers: 60 Vbeta forward and 13 Jbeta reverse. TCRdb's copy holds only in-frame clones and misses some; the assay was immunoSEQ multiplex PCR. The table lists more than 130,000 clones, 78% of them singletons. Sequenced input: PBMCs. The receptor source for this set is a male donor in good health and CMV-seronegative.

This rearrangement joins TRBV27 to TRBJ1-4, with D perhaps matching TRBD1 (6 bases). The CDR3 is made up of 14 amino acids. Germline CDR1 reads MNHEY; CDR2 reads SMNVEV (reference sequence). V was shortened by 5 bases and J by 6 bases, with 13 bases between the two germline ends. This chain's CDR3 is CASSLGHPYEKLFF. CDR3 coding DNA: TGTGCCAGCAGTCTGGGACACCCATATGAAAAACTGTTTTTT.

This sequence joins TRBV9 and TRBJ1-3; 8 bases map to TRBD1. Germline V CDR1 and CDR2: SGDLS, YYNGEE. Germline trimming cut 3 bases from V and 3 bases from J; bases unmatched to any gene: 2. The CDR3 is 14 residues long. CDR3: CASSAGTGGNTIYF. The CDR3 coding sequence is TGTGCCAGCAGCGCCGGGACAGGTGGAAACACCATATATTTT.

The V and J genes are TRBV13 and TRBJ1-5; a weak D match, TRBD1 (5 bases). V was pared by 5 bases and J by 8 bases, with 16 bases between. CDR1 and CDR2 (germline): PRHDT, FYEKMQ (reference sequence). This CDR3 spans 14 amino acids. In DNA form, the CDR3 reads TGTGCCAGCAGCCGGCGGGGGGGTCCGGAGCCCCAGCATTTT. Protein product: CASSRRGGPEPQHF.

This chain links TRBV30 with TRBJ2-7; TRBD2 is a possible D gene (7 bases). Germline V gene data show CDR1 as GTSNPN and CDR2 as SVGIG (reference sequence). The V gene lost 7 bases and the J gene lost 3 bases, with 16 bases spanning the gap. CDR3 size: 13 residues. CDR3 coding DNA: TGTGCCTTACGGGGGGCTCTGGTCTACGAGCAGTACTTC. This codes for CALRGALVYEQYF. Variable domain in full (rest from reference TRBV30 and TRBJ2-7): SQTIHQWPATLVQPVGSPLSLECTVEGTSNPNLYWYRQAAGRGLQLLFYSVGIGQISSEVPQNLSASRPQDRQFILSSKKLLLSDSGFYLCALRGALVYEQYFGPGTRLTVT.

The sample holds a few counts of this clone. The V gene is TRBV30, the J gene TRBJ2-5; D unclear. Germline CDR1 and CDR2: GTSNPN and SVGIG (reference sequence). V shed 4 bases and J shed 0 bases, with 12 bases lying between them. This CDR3 contains 14 residues. The CDR3 loop is CAWTVASYQETQYF. CDR3 in DNA: TGTGCCTGGACCGTCGCCAGTTACCAAGAGACCCAGTACTTC.

The rearrangement links TRBV6-6 to TRBJ2-3, with 11 bases lining up with TRBD2. V shed 4 bases and J 3 bases; nucleotides not matched to a gene: 3. The CDR3 is 15 amino acids. In germline, CDR1 is MNHNY, CDR2 SVGAGI (reference sequence). The DNA for the CDR3 is TGTGCCAGCAGTTCTCGACTAGCGGGGACAGATACGCAGTATTTT. Translating gives CASSSRLAGTDTQYF.

V gene TRBV6-5 combines with J gene TRBJ1-1; the match to TRBD1 covers 9 bases. V was pared by 10 bases and J by 6 bases, with 3 bases of the junction left unmatched. The CDR3 spans 11 residues. Germline values: CDR1 MNHEY, CDR2 SVGAGI. This chain's CDR3 is CATTGGSEAFF. In DNA, the CDR3 is TGTGCCACCACAGGGGGCTCTGAAGCTTTCTTT.

The chain is built from TRBV7-2 and TRBJ1-2; 8 bases agree with TRBD1. V was clipped by 5 bases and J by 8 bases; unmatched bases: 10. This CDR3 comprises 14 residues. Germline assignment: CDR1 SGHTA and CDR2 FQGNSA. The CDR3 loop is CASSQRPGGWGYTF. For the CDR3, the DNA is TGTGCCAGCAGCCAAAGGCCAGGGGGCTGGGGCTACACCTTC.

The J gene is TRBJ2-2, the V gene TRBV4-1; D is perhaps TRBD1 (5 bases). This CDR3 has 12 residues. Germline values: CDR1 MGHRA, CDR2 YSYEKL. Between the trimmed V and J ends, which lost 1 base and 8 bases, there was a span of 5 bases. The CDR3 spells CASSQGTGELFF. The CDR3 DNA reads TGCGCCAGCAGCCAAGGGACAGGGGAGCTGTTTTTT.

V is TRBV9 and J is TRBJ2-3, with 8 bases aligning to TRBD1. The germline CDR1 and CDR2 sequences are SGDLS and YYNGEE. The V and J ends lost 0 bases and 5 bases, in that order; junction bases with no gene match: 5. The CDR3 runs to 15 residues. The CDR3 bases are TGTGCCAGCAGCGTAGATGGACAGGGAGTAGATACGCAGTATTTT. Amino acids: CASSVDGQGVDTQYF.

This clone was recorded only once. The gene calls are TRBV11-2 and TRBJ2-4, with a possible D match to TRBD1 (6 bases). V lost 4 bases to trimming and J lost 0 bases, with 13 bases between them. CDR3 length: 16 amino acids. CDR1 SGHAT and CDR2 FQNNGV come from the germline V gene. The CDR3 DNA is TGTGCCAGCAGCTCCATCTCAGGGGTAGCCAAAAACATTCAGTACTTC. It yields the protein CASSSISGVAKNIQYF.

Notes on this clone: Relative to the germline gene, one junction end is altered; a read error may explain this. The gene calls are TRBV7-9 and TRBJ2-7; tentative D call: TRBD2 (7 bases). Germline CDR1 SEHNR, CDR2 FQNEAQ (reference sequence). The CDR3 contains 15 residues. The DNA for the CDR3 is TGTTCCAGCAGCGCCCTGGGGGGGGCAATCTACGAGCAGTACTTC. This translates into CSSSALGGAIYEQYF.

Details on this clone: Different DNA sequences within this sample yield the same CDR3. The chain combines TRBV29-1 with TRBJ2-7; 7 nucleotides line up with TRBD1. V was pared by 4 bases and J by 3 bases, with 3 bases of the junction left unmatched. CDR1 SQVTM and CDR2 ANQGSEA come from the germline V gene. This CDR3 region has 12 residues. The CDR3 bases are TGCAGCGTTGGGGCAGGGGGCTACGAGCAGTACTTC. Amino acid sequence: CSVGAGGYEQYF.

This chain joins TRBV7-9 and TRBJ2-1, with 9 bases matching TRBD2. The CDR3 consists of 19 residues. Germline-derived CDR1 and CDR2 are SEHNR and FQNEAQ (reference sequence). V lost 4 bases, J lost 8 bases, and 21 bases stayed unmatched. CDR3 protein: CASSYTGTSLFSSAHEQFF. As DNA, the CDR3 is TGTGCCAGCAGCTACACCGGGACTAGCCTTTTTTCCTCGGCTCATGAGCAGTTCTTC.

CDR3 bases: TGTGCCAGCAGCTTGGTTAGCGGGGGGCGTACCATCTACGAGCAGTACTTC. This codes for CASSLVSGGRTIYEQYF. The chain has TRBV5-4 and TRBJ2-7; 10 bases are shared with TRBD2. This CDR3 is built from 17 residues. Germline V gene sequence: CDR1 SGHNT, CDR2 YYREEE (reference sequence). With 0 bases clipped from V and 3 bases from J, the junction kept 9 bases outside the gene matches.

This sequence joins TRBV27 and TRBJ1-1; 9 positions match TRBD1. Germline lookup yields CDR1 MNHEY and CDR2 SMNVEV (reference sequence). The CDR3 contains 16 residues. With V trimmed by 5 bases and J by 2 bases, 9 bases remained unmatched. The CDR3 DNA is TGTGCCAGCAGTAACCACAGGGGGCCGTTCAACACTGAAGCTTTCTTT. It codes for CASSNHRGPFNTEAFF.

V and J are TRBV2 and TRBJ2-3; 7 nucleotides match TRBD2. The CDR3 spans 16 residues. Looked up from germline, CDR1 is SNHLY and CDR2 is FYNNEI. Trimming removed 4 bases from V and 2 bases from J; junction bases left unmatched: 9. CDR3 bases: TGTGCCAGCAGTGGGACTCCGGGACTACTCACAGATACGCAGTATTTT. As protein: CASSGTPGLLTDTQYF.

V and J are TRBV7-9 and TRBJ1-2; 9 bases map to TRBD1. Germline trimming cut 4 bases from V and 4 bases from J; bases unmatched to any gene: 16. There are 18 residues in the CDR3. Germline loops: CDR1 SEHNR, CDR2 FQNEAQ (reference sequence). CDR3 DNA sequence: TGTGCCAGCAGCTCTAGCCATGGGCCGGGACAGGGAACCTATGGCTACACCTTC. Encoded protein: CASSSSHGPGQGTYGYTF.

The chain couples TRBV5-6 to TRBJ2-4; 9 nucleotides match TRBD1. The CDR3 contains 14 residues. J gave up 7 bases and V 0 bases, and 2 bases lay outside the gene matches. Germline CDR1 is SGHDT and CDR2 is YYEEEE. As DNA, the CDR3 is TGTGCCAGCAGCTTGGGACAGGGGGGGAACATTCAGTACTTC. Amino acid sequence: CASSLGQGGNIQYF.

The V call is TRBV29-1, the J call TRBJ2-4; the D gene is possibly TRBD2 (5 bases). CDR1 and CDR2 from the germline V gene are SQVTM and ANQGSEA. This CDR3 contains 13 residues. With 6 bases removed from V and 0 bases from J, the gap between germline ends came to 9 bases. The CDR3, as DNA: TGCAGCGTACCCGGGGTAGCCAAAAACATTCAGTACTTC. Amino acid sequence: CSVPGVAKNIQYF.

This clone appeared a few times. Germline and junction disagree at one end, which may indicate a read error. The chain joins TRBV7-9 to TRBJ1-2; D is unresolved. CDR1 is SEHNR, CDR2 FQNEAQ, per germline (reference sequence). The CDR3 is made up of 9 amino acids. Written as DNA, the CDR3 is TGTGCCAGCAGCTCCCTCCAGGCCTTC. Translating gives CASSSLQAF. Variable domain in full (rest from reference TRBV7-9 and TRBJ1-2): DTGVSQNPRHKITKRGQNVTFRCDPISEHNRLYWYRQTLGQGPEFLTYFQNEAQLEKSRLLSDRFSAERPKGSFSTLEIQRTEQGDSAMYLCASSSLQAFGSGTRLTVV.

This clone was recorded once. The chain links TRBV7-3 to TRBJ1-1; 9 nucleotides agree with TRBD1. J lost 1 base, V lost 2 bases, and 2 bases had no gene match. There are 15 residues in the CDR3. Germline V gene sequence: CDR1 SGHTA, CDR2 FQGTGA. The CDR3 region has the DNA TGTGCCAGCAGCTTAGGACAGGGGTGGAACACTGAAGCTTTCTTT. Translation: CASSLGQGWNTEAFF.

The V call is TRBV7-6, the J call TRBJ2-7; maybe TRBD2 (7 bases). The length of the CDR3 is 16 residues. Trimming cost V 6 bases and J 1 base, with 19 bases left between them. Germline loops: CDR1 SGHVS, CDR2 FNYEAQ. The chain's CDR3 is CASRSSPGGGSYEQYF. The CDR3, as DNA: TGTGCCAGCAGGTCGTCTCCGGGGGGCGGATCCTACGAGCAGTACTTC.

This clone was detected only a few times. This chain joins TRBV30 and TRBJ1-4; D is perhaps TRBD1 (5 bases). Per germline, CDR1 GTSNPN and CDR2 SVGIG (reference sequence). V was trimmed by 0 bases and J by 2 bases, leaving 10 bases between them. The CDR3 is 15 amino acids. The CDR3 DNA is TGTGCCTGGAGTGTACGGGGGTACACTAATGAAAAACTGTTTTTT. Translation gives CAWSVRGYTNEKLFF. Together with reference TRBV30 and TRBJ1-4, the CDR3 gives the full variable domain: SQTIHQWPATLVQPVGSPLSLECTVEGTSNPNLYWYRQAAGRGLQLLFYSVGIGQISSEVPQNLSASRPQDRQFILSSKKLLLSDSGFYLCAWSVRGYTNEKLFFGSGTQLSVL.

The gene calls are TRBV12-5 and TRBJ2-5, with TRBD1 matching over 8 bases. Per germline, CDR1 LGHNT and CDR2 FRNRAP. Trimming cost V 6 bases and J 4 bases; bases outside gene matches: 10. CDR3 length equals 15 residues. The CDR3 DNA is TGTGCTAGTGGCCGCGACAGGGGAACAAGAGAGACCCAGTACTTC. This translates into CASGRDRGTRETQYF.

This clone was observed a few times. This chain links TRBV18 with TRBJ1-4, with 9 bases lining up with TRBD1. The CDR3 totals 15 residues. Germline V gene lookup returns CDR1 KGHSH and CDR2 LQKENI. J gave up 6 bases and V 6 bases, and 8 bases lay outside the gene matches. The chain's CDR3 is CASSSGQGGDEKLFF. DNA of the CDR3: TGTGCCAGCTCTTCGGGACAGGGCGGGGATGAAAAACTGTTTTTT. Drawing the rest from reference TRBV18 and TRBJ1-4, the complete variable domain is NAGVMQNPRHLVRRRGQEARLRCSPMKGHSHVYWYRQLPEEGLKFMVYLQKENIIDESGMPKERFSAEFPKEGPSILRIQQVVRGDSAAYFCASSSGQGGDEKLFFGSGTQLSVL.

V is TRBV7-3 and J is TRBJ1-6; D is undetermined. The V gene lost 1 base and the J gene lost 5 bases, with 15 bases spanning the gap. CDR3 length: 17 amino acids. CDR1 is SGHTA and CDR2 is FQGTGA in the germline V gene. CDR3 in DNA: TGTGCCAGCAGCTTAAATCGGGCGGGCAGGAATAATTCACCCCTCCACTTT. This encodes CASSLNRAGRNNSPLHF.

The rearrangement links TRBV18 to TRBJ2-1; 9 bases fit TRBD2. With 1 base clipped from V and 7 bases from J, the junction kept 5 bases outside the gene matches. CDR3 length: 15 residues. From germline, CDR1 is KGHSH and CDR2 LQKENI. In DNA, the CDR3 is TGTGCCAGCTCACCACTAGCGGGAGATTTTAATGAGCAGTTCTTC. It specifies CASSPLAGDFNEQFF. Complete variable domain (other parts from reference TRBV18 and TRBJ2-1): NAGVMQNPRHLVRRRGQEARLRCSPMKGHSHVYWYRQLPEEGLKFMVYLQKENIIDESGMPKERFSAEFPKEGPSILRIQQVVRGDSAAYFCASSPLAGDFNEQFFGPGTRLTVL.